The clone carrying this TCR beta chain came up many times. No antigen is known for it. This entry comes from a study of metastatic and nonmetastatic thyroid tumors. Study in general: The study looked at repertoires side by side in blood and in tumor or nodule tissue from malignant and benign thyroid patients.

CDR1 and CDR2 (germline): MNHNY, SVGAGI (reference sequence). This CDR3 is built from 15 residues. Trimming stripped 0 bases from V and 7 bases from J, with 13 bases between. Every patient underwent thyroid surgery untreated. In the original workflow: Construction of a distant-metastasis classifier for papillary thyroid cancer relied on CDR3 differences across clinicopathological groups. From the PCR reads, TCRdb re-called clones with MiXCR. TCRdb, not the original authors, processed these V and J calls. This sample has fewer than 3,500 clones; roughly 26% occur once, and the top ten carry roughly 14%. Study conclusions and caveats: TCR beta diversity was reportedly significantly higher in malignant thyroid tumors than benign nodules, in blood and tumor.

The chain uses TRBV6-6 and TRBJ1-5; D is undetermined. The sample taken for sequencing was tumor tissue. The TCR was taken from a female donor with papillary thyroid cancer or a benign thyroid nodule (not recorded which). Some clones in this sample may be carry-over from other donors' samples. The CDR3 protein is CASSYSAGTGQPQHF. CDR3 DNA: TGTGCCAGCAGTTACTCGGCAGGAACGGGACAGCCCCAGCATTTT.